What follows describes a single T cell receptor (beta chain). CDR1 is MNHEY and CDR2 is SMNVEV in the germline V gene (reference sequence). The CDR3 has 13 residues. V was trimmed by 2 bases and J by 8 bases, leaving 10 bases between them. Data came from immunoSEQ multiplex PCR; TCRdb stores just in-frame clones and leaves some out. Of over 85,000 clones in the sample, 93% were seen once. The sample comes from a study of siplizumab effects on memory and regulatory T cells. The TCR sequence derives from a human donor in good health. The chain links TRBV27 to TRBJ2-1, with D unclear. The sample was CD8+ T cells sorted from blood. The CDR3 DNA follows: TGTGCCAGCAGTTTAGCTAGAGGCCATGAGCAGTTCTTC. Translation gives CASSLARGHEQFF.